A selection of T cell receptor beta chains follows, all from one sample in a study of brain metastases from non-small cell lung cancer. Profiled with immunoSEQ multiplex PCR; TCRdb holds only in-frame clones, not every one. The sample holds approximately 5,000 clones; 65% to 90% are singletons and the top ten take about 6.3%. The material sequenced was primary lung tumor tissue. All receptors come from a donor aged 40 or older with non-small cell lung cancer. Both conserved end residues are part of each CDR3. Each record gives: V gene, J gene, clone size, D gene, CDR3 DNA, CDR3 protein. A D gene is named only where the DNA matches it firmly. Only some rows state a clone size, as once, few, many or a class for expanded clones.

v_call: TRBV6-5
j_call: TRBJ1-4
clone_size: -
d_call: -
cdr3_nt: TGTGCCAGCAGGCGCGACAGACTTGATGAAAAACTGTTTTTT
cdr3_aa: CASRRDRLDEKLFF

v_call: TRBV5-6
j_call: TRBJ2-4
clone_size: -
d_call: -
cdr3_nt: TGTGCCAGCAGCTTGGGACAGTTAAGCCACATTCAGTACTTC
cdr3_aa: CASSLGQLSHIQYF

v_call: TRBV4-1
j_call: TRBJ2-2
clone_size: -
d_call: TRBD2
cdr3_nt: TGCGCCAGCAGCCAAGGAAGCGGGAGGGAAACCGGGGAGCTGTTTTTT
cdr3_aa: CASSQGSGRETGELFF

v_call: TRBV10-1
j_call: TRBJ2-5
clone_size: -
d_call: -
cdr3_nt: TGCGCCAGCAGCGGGGACGCGGGGACCCAGTACTTC
cdr3_aa: CASSGDAGTQYF

v_call: TRBV5-4
j_call: TRBJ2-1
clone_size: -
d_call: TRBD2
cdr3_nt: TGTGCCAGCAGCTTGGGGCCGCGGGGGGGCAGGTACAATGAGCAGTTCTTC
cdr3_aa: CASSLGPRGGRYNEQFF

v_call: TRBV5-1
j_call: TRBJ2-2
clone_size: -
d_call: -
cdr3_nt: TGCGCCAGCAGCTTGTCCGGGCGAGACACCGGGGAGCTGTTTTTT
cdr3_aa: CASSLSGRDTGELFF

v_call: TRBV11-1
j_call: TRBJ2-2
clone_size: -
d_call: TRBD1
cdr3_nt: TGTGCCAGCAGGTCCGGGACAGCCACCGGGGAGCTGTTTTTT
cdr3_aa: CASRSGTATGELFF

v_call: TRBV12-3/TRBV12-4
j_call: TRBJ2-7
clone_size: -
d_call: -
cdr3_nt: TGTGCCAGCAGTCCCCGGGGCACCGGGCAGTACTTC
cdr3_aa: CASSPRGTGQYF

v_call: TRBV28
j_call: TRBJ2-1
clone_size: -
d_call: -
cdr3_nt: TGTGCCAGCAGCCAAACCACTCCCGGGATTTACCACAATGAGCAGTTCTTC
cdr3_aa: CASSQTTPGIYHNEQFF

v_call: TRBV28
j_call: TRBJ1-2
clone_size: -
d_call: TRBD1
cdr3_nt: TGTGCTAGCAGTTCCGCGACAGGGCAAGGCTACACCTTC
cdr3_aa: CASSSATGQGYTF

v_call: TRBV19
j_call: TRBJ1-5
clone_size: -
d_call: -
cdr3_nt: TGTGCCAGTAGTATAGAGGTGGGGGGGCGGACTAGCAATCAGCCCCAGCATTTT
cdr3_aa: CASSIEVGGRTSNQPQHF

v_call: TRBV5-6
j_call: TRBJ2-7
clone_size: -
d_call: -
cdr3_nt: TGTGCCAGCAGCACCGGGACAGAGCAGTACTTC
cdr3_aa: CASSTGTEQYF

v_call: TRBV3-1/TRBV3-2
j_call: TRBJ2-1
clone_size: -
d_call: -
cdr3_nt: TGTGCCAGCAGCCAAGGGATAACAGAGCAGTTCTTC
cdr3_aa: CASSQGITEQFF

v_call: TRBV6-2/TRBV6-3
j_call: TRBJ2-7
clone_size: -
d_call: -
cdr3_nt: TGTGCCAGCAGTTACGCCCCGGGTGGGCCCACCTACGAGCAGTACTTC
cdr3_aa: CASSYAPGGPTYEQYF

v_call: TRBV30
j_call: TRBJ2-5
clone_size: -
d_call: -
cdr3_nt: TGTGCCTGGAGTTCAGGGCTCGAGACCCAGTACTTC
cdr3_aa: CAWSSGLETQYF

v_call: TRBV6-5
j_call: TRBJ2-7
clone_size: -
d_call: -
cdr3_nt: TGTGCCAGCAGTCGACAGTCCGAGCAGTACTTC
cdr3_aa: CASSRQSEQYF

v_call: TRBV6-5
j_call: TRBJ2-2
clone_size: -
d_call: -
cdr3_nt: TGTGCCAGCACCCTCAGGACGGGAAACACCGGGGAGCTGTTTTTT
cdr3_aa: CASTLRTGNTGELFF

v_call: TRBV19
j_call: TRBJ1-5
clone_size: few
d_call: -
cdr3_nt: TGTGCCAGTACCTTCCAGAGGGGTCAGCCCCAGCATTTT
cdr3_aa: CASTFQRGQPQHF

v_call: TRBV4-1
j_call: TRBJ1-3
clone_size: once
d_call: TRBD1
cdr3_nt: TGCGCCAGCAGCCCCCGGGACAGGAGGATCGGAAACACCATATATTTT
cdr3_aa: CASSPRDRRIGNTIYF

v_call: TRBV28
j_call: TRBJ1-4
clone_size: -
d_call: -
cdr3_nt: TGTGCCAGCAGTTCCGGGGGTACAACTAATGAAAAACTGTTTTTT
cdr3_aa: CASSSGGTTNEKLFF

v_call: TRBV2
j_call: TRBJ2-5
clone_size: -
d_call: -
cdr3_nt: TGTGCCAGCAGTGCCCTCCCGGGGGCCCAAGAGACCCAGTACTTC
cdr3_aa: CASSALPGAQETQYF

v_call: TRBV10-3
j_call: TRBJ2-2
clone_size: -
d_call: -
cdr3_nt: TGTGCCATCAGTGTGGGCGGGGAGAACACCGGGGAGCTGTTTTTT
cdr3_aa: CAISVGGENTGELFF

v_call: TRBV5-8
j_call: TRBJ2-7
clone_size: -
d_call: TRBD2
cdr3_nt: TGTGCCAGCAGCTTCCCGGGACTAGCGGGTAACGAGCAGTACTTC
cdr3_aa: CASSFPGLAGNEQYF

v_call: TRBV7-9
j_call: TRBJ2-2
clone_size: few
d_call: -
cdr3_nt: TGTGCCAGCAGATCGGGGCGAGCGGGTCGAACTGGGGCCGGGGAGCTGTTTTTT
cdr3_aa: CASRSGRAGRTGAGELFF

v_call: TRBV6-5
j_call: TRBJ1-1
clone_size: -
d_call: -
cdr3_nt: TGTGCCAGTAAACACCCTCAAGGTAGTACTGAAGCTTTCTTT
cdr3_aa: CASKHPQGSTEAFF

v_call: TRBV10-3
j_call: TRBJ2-1
clone_size: few
d_call: -
cdr3_nt: TGTGCCATCAGCGCTTCGCGGGCCCAGGATGAGCAGTTCTTC
cdr3_aa: CAISASRAQDEQFF

v_call: TRBV28
j_call: TRBJ2-7
clone_size: -
d_call: -
cdr3_nt: TGTGCCAGCAGTTTCGGGACACCCGACGGCCCCTACGAGCAGTACTTC
cdr3_aa: CASSFGTPDGPYEQYF

v_call: TRBV6-6
j_call: TRBJ2-1
clone_size: -
d_call: -
cdr3_nt: TGTGCCAGCAGCATCAGGGACGGTGTCGACAATGAGCAGTTCTTC
cdr3_aa: CASSIRDGVDNEQFF

v_call: TRBV19
j_call: TRBJ1-6
clone_size: -
d_call: -
cdr3_nt: TGTGCCAGTGCGGACGTTTATAATTCACCCCTCCACTTT
cdr3_aa: CASADVYNSPLHF

v_call: TRBV18
j_call: TRBJ1-4
clone_size: -
d_call: -
cdr3_nt: TGTGCCAGCTCCCTCGGGGGCACTAATGAAAAACTGTTTTTT
cdr3_aa: CASSLGGTNEKLFF

v_call: TRBV25-1
j_call: TRBJ2-3
clone_size: once
d_call: -
cdr3_nt: TGTGCCAGCAGTGAATGGGTCGGGGGCACAGATACGCAGTATTTT
cdr3_aa: CASSEWVGGTDTQYF